This T cell receptor (beta chain) was recovered during a study of blood T cell repertoires in COVID-19. Study-level information: Samples of COVID-19 (acute and convalescent) were obtained from the United States, Italy and Spain. T cells, B-cell-depleted T cells, or PBMCs supplied cDNA or gDNA.

The germline V and J ends were trimmed by 5 bases and 1 base, with 15 bases remaining between them. The CDR3 is 16 residues long. Germline CDR1 reads LNHDA; CDR2 reads SQIVND (reference sequence). Enrollees, about 18 to 89 years old, lived in 24 US areas. As handled by the study authors: By means of reference gene primer amplification, nucleated cell counts were estimated. The method was immunoSEQ multiplex PCR; TCRdb's version includes in-frame clones alone and lacks a portion of them. V and J calls and clone size are given by that table; D and trimming were obtained from the DNA. This sample has 250,000 to 350,000 clones, with 88% found just once.

Sequencing was carried out using PBMCs or T cells enriched from blood (not recorded which). This clonotype originated in an older woman in a cohort exposed to, infected with or recovered from COVID-19 (not recorded which). The J gene is TRBJ1-5, the V gene TRBV19, with D tentatively TRBD1 (5 bases). CDR3 protein: CASSETRVVSNQPQHF. The CDR3 DNA reads TGTGCCAGTAGTGAAACCAGGGTGGTGAGCAATCAGCCCCAGCATTTT.